A selection of T cell receptor beta chains follows, all from one sample in a study of blood T cell repertoires in COVID-19. The repertoire was sequenced with immunoSEQ multiplex PCR; TCRdb's copy has only in-frame clones and lacks some. The repertoire includes nearly 200,000 clones, around 82% of them detected once, and approximately 7.9% sits in the top ten. Sequencing was done on a sample of PBMCs or T cells enriched from blood (not recorded which). The receptors stem from a man between 35 and 55 years old who had recovered from COVID-19. CDR3s leave out the opening cysteine and the closing phenylalanine or tryptophan. The order of the fields is J gene, V gene, CDR3 protein.

TRBJ2-2 | TRBV5-6 | ASSWGVDRDTGELF
TRBJ2-7 | TRBV2 | ASISNRDRVGEQY
TRBJ1-6 | TRBV3-1/TRBV3-2 | ASSQNNNSPLH
TRBJ2-1 | TRBV12-3/TRBV12-4 | ASRLSSYNEQF
TRBJ1-1 | TRBV19 | ASSRGRNTEAF
TRBJ1-2 | TRBV5-3 | ARSFRHYGYT
TRBJ2-2 | TRBV11-2 | ASSYQAGGPAELF
TRBJ1-2 | TRBV10-3 | ATRDRMEEDGYT
TRBJ1-5 | TRBV7-9 | ASAGQGGQPQH
TRBJ1-6 | TRBV14 | ASSQKRAPFSSYNSPLH
TRBJ1-2 | TRBV5-5 | ASSLAGGGGYT
TRBJ1-1 | TRBV6-5 | ASSYSGCKGRTEAF
TRBJ1-5 | TRBV12-3/TRBV12-4 | ASRGTGNQPQH
TRBJ1-1 | TRBV12-3/TRBV12-4 | ASTSGAGEAF
TRBJ1-2 | TRBV9 | ASSERVGSYGYT
TRBJ2-1 | TRBV10-3 | AISQSGTSGGVSGNEQF
TRBJ2-3 | TRBV6-1 | ASSEFSVDTQY